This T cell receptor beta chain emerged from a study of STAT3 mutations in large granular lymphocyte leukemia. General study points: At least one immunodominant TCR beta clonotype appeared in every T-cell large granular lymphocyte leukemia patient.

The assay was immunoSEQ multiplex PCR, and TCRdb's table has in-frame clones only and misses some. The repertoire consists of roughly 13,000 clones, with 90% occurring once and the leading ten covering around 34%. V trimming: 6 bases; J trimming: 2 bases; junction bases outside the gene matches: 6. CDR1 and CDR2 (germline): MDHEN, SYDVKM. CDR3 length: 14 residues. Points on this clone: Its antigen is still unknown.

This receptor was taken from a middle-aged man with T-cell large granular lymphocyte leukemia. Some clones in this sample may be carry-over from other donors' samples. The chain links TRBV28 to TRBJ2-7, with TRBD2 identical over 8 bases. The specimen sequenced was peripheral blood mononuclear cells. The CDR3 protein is CASRIAGRAYEQYF. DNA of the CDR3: TGTGCCAGCAGGATAGCGGGGAGAGCCTACGAGCAGTACTTC.